The entry below describes one T cell receptor beta chain. Which antigen it targets is not known. Base qualities are not recorded, but no much larger clone differs from it by a single base. To sequence the TCRbeta CDR3 region, genomic DNA was isolated from the sorted cells. The immunoSEQ Assay was used for sequencing of TCRbeta CDR3 regions. Drawn from immuneACCESS, this table holds only the in-frame rearrangements with V and J called that TCRdb kept. Clones are partly lost; checked studies trace under half to an unresolved V gene and leave the rest unexplained. The sample profile shows around 47,000 clones; about 80% of them were found once. The ten largest clones take up 4% to 4.5% of the sample. Patients with autoimmune disease history or receiving systemic immunosuppression were excluded from the trial. Peripheral blood for TCR sequencing was collected from all dose cohorts at baseline, on cycle 4 day 1, and on cycle 7 day 1. The samples were taken from a phase I, first-in-human, multicenter, open-label dose-escalation trial of ivuxolimab. Adults with locally advanced or metastatic melanoma, renal cell carcinoma, hepatocellular carcinoma or head and neck squamous cell carcinoma were enrolled in the trial. CD4+ and CD8+ T cells were sorted separately from peripheral blood before TCR sequencing.

These data are taken from a study of OX40 agonist ivuxolimab in advanced cancers. In terms of the full investigation: Ivuxolimab was an agonistic, fully human IgG2 monoclonal antibody directed against OX40 (CD134), a costimulatory receptor. Intravenous ivuxolimab was administered to patients every 2 weeks at six dose levels: 0.01, 0.1, 0.3, 1.5, 3 and 10 mg/kg. Of the 52 patients in dose escalation, 19 had hepatocellular carcinoma, about 15 had melanoma, 9 had renal cell carcinoma and 9 had head and neck cancer. In the dose-escalation cohort, 82.7% of patients were male, and the mean age was approximately 60 years, with a range of roughly 20 to 85. Patients were allowed to have had prior anti-PD-1, anti-PD-L1 or anti-CTLA-4 therapy, and around 40% of the dose-escalation patients had previously received checkpoint inhibitors. Three dose-escalation patients achieved partial responses, one with hepatocellular carcinoma and two with cutaneous melanoma. Peripheral TCRbeta sequencing was intended to test whether TCR sequence diversity was altered and clonal T-cell expansion was caused by ivuxolimab. The paper covers the monotherapy dose-escalation part of the phase I ivuxolimab trial, which included N of about 56 patients. What the research found in general, with its limitations: In the 0.1-3.0 mg/kg groups, partial responders had among the lowest normalized peripheral clonal expansion, particularly in CD8+ T cells. At doses of 0.1 to 3.0 mg/kg, clonal expansion of both CD4+ and CD8+ blood T cells was observed from baseline to week 6. The antigen specificity of the clonally expanded peripheral T cells was not determined. On average, CD8+ T cells showed more expanded clones than CD4+ T cells after ivuxolimab. Low levels of normalized T-cell clonal expansion were also seen in some patients who did not respond.

Including the terminal cysteine and phenylalanine, the CDR3 comprises 15 residues. The read is trimmed to its CDR3 DNA, 45 bases read in frame from base 1. V is cut by 3 bases and J by 0 bases, and the space between the germline ends is 12 bases. CDR1 and CDR2 are drawn from the germline V gene: MDHEN, SYDVKM. The chain uses TRBV28 and TRBJ2-7; the D gene is not confidently resolved. The sequenced sample was CD4+ or CD8+ T cells sorted from blood, obtained in a trial of the OX40 agonist ivuxolimab. This TCR came from an adult with an advanced solid tumor such as melanoma, head and neck, liver or kidney cancer. The CDR3 loop reads CASSFPKFGSYEQYF. The DNA sequence is as follows: TGTGCCAGCAGTTTTCCTAAATTTGGCTCCTACGAGCAGTACTTC. Full variable domain (CDR3 extended with the reference TRBV28 and TRBJ2-7 proteins): DVKVTQSSRYLVKRTGEKVFLECVQDMDHENMFWYRQDPGLGLRLIYFSYDVKMKEKGDIPEGYSVSREKKERFSLILESASTNQTSMYLCASSFPKFGSYEQYFGPGTRLTVT.